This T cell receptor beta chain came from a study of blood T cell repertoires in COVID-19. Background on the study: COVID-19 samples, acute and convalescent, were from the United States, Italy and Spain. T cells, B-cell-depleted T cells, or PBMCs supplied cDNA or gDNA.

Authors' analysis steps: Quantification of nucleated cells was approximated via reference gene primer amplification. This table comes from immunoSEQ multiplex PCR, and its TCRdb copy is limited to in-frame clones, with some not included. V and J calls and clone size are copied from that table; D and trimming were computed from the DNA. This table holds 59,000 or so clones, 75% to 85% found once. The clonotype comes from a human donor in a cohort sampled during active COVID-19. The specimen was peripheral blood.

In DNA form, the CDR3 reads TGTGCCAGCAGTTTTGGGCAGATCGGGGAGCTGTTTTTT. This gives the protein CASSFGQIGELFF. V is TRBV12-3 or TRBV12-4 and J is TRBJ2-2; D gene uncertain. Trimming took 3 bases from V and 7 from J, leaving 9 bases between them. This CDR3 has 13 residues.